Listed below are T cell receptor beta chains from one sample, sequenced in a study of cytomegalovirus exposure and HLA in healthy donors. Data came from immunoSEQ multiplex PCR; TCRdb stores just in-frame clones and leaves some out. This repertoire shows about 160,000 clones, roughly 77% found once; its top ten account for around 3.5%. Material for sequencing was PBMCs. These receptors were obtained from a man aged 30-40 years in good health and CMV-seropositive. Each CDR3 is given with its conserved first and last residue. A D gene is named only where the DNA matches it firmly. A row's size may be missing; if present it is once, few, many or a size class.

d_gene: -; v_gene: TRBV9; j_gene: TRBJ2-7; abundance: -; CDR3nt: TGTGCCAGCAGCGGGGGCCTTGCCTACGAGCAGTACTTC; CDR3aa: CASSGGLAYEQYF
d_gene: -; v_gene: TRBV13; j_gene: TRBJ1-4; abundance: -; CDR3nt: TGTGCCAGCAGCTTAGGGGGCCTTGGAGAAAAACTGTTTTTT; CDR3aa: CASSLGGLGEKLFF
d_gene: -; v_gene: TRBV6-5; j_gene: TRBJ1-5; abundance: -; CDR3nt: TGTGCCAGCAGCCCTAAGAGCAATCAGCCCCAGCATTTT; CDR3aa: CASSPKSNQPQHF
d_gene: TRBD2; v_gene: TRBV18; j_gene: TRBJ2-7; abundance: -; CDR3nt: TGTGCCAGCTCACCACGGTTGACTAGCGGGGGGGAGAAGGAGCAGTACTTC; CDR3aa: CASSPRLTSGGEKEQYF
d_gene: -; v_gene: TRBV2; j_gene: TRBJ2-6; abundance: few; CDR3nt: TGTGCCAGCAGCTCCCAGGGGAGGGTAGACTCTGGGGCCAGCGTCCTGACTTTC; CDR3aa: CASSSQGRVDSGASVLTF
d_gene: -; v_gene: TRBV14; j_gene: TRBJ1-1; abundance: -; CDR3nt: TGTGCCAGCAGCCGCAGGGGCCTTGGTTTGAACACTGAAGCTTTCTTT; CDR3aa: CASSRRGLGLNTEAFF
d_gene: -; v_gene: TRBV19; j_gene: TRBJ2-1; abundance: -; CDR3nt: TGTGCCAGTAGGCAGACTCCAGTTAATGAGCAGTTCTTC; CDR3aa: CASRQTPVNEQFF
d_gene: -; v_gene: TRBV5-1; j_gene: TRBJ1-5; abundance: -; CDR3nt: TGCGCCAGCAGCTTGGACGAGAATCAGCCCCAGCATTTT; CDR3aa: CASSLDENQPQHF
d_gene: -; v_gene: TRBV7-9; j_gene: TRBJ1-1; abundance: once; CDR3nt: TGTGCCAGCAGTTCGTCAGGAGGATTCGGTAACACTGAAGCTTTCTTT; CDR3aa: CASSSSGGFGNTEAFF
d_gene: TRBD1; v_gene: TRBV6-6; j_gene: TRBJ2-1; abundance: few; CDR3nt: TGTGCCAGCAGTTACTCCGACGCCGGGACAGGACAGTTCTTC; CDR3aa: CASSYSDAGTGQFF
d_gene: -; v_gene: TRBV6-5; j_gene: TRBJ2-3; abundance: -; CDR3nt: TGTGCCAGCAGTTACAGAAACAGGGCCGATACGCAGTATTTT; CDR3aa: CASSYRNRADTQYF
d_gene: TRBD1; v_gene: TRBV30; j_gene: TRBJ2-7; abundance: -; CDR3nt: TGTGCCTGGAGTGCGGGACAGGGCTACGAGCAGTACTTC; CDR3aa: CAWSAGQGYEQYF
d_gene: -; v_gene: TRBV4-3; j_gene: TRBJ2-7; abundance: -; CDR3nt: TGCGCCAGCAGCCGTGGAGGAGGCTACGAGCAGTACTTC; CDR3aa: CASSRGGGYEQYF
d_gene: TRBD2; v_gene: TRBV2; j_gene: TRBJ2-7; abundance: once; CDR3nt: TGTGCCAGCGTCGGGACTAGCTTTCCCGAGCAGTACTTC; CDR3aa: CASVGTSFPEQYF
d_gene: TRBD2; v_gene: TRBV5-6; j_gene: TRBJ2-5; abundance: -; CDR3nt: TGTGCCAGCAGCATCCCTAGCGGGGCCGAAGAGACCCAGTACTTC; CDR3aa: CASSIPSGAEETQYF
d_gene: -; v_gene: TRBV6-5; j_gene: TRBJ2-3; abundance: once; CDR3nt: TGTGCCAGCAGTTACGGGGGGGGCACAAATACGCAGTATTTT; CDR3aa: CASSYGGGTNTQYF
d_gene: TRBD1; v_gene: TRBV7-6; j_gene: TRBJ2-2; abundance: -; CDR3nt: TGTGCCAGCAGCCGACAGGGATCCACCGGGGAGCTGTTTTTT; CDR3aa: CASSRQGSTGELFF
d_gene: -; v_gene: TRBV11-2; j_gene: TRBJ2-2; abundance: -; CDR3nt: TGTGCCAGCGGGGCCGCTAACACCGGGGAGCTGTTTTTT; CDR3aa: CASGAANTGELFF
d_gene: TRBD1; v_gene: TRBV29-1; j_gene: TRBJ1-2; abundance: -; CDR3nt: TGCAGCGTCCTCGGACAGGGGCTCGCCTATGGCTACACCTTC; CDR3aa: CSVLGQGLAYGYTF
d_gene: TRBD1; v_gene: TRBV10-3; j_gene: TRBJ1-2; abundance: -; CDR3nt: TGTGCCATCAGTGAGTCGAGGGGGCTTGCTGGCTACACCTTC; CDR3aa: CAISESRGLAGYTF